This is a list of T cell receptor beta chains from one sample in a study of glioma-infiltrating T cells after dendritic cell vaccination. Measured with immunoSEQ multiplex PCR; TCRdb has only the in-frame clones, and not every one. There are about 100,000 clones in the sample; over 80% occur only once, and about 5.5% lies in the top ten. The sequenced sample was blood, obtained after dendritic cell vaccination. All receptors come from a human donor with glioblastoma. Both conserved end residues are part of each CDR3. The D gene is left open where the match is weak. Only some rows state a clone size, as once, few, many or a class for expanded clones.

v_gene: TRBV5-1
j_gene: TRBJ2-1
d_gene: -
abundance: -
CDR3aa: CASSLAGSSYNEQFF
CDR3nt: TGCGCCAGCAGCTTGGCCGGATCTAGCTACAATGAGCAGTTCTTC

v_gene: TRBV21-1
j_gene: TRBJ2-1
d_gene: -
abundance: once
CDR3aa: CASSSWTSGRIRNNEQFF
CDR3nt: TGTGCCAGCAGCAGTTGGACTAGCGGGAGAATACGGAACAATGAGCAGTTCTTC

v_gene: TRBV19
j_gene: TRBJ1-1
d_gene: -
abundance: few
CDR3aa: CASSIGGAEAFF
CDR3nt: TGTGCCAGTAGTATTGGAGGGGCCGAAGCTTTCTTT

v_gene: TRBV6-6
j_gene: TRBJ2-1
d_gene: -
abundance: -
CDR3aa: CASRVPQASSYNEQFF
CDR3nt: TGTGCCAGCAGGGTACCACAGGCGAGCTCCTACAATGAGCAGTTCTTC

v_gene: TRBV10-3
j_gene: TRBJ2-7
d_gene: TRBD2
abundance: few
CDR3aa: CATGGLNGYSSYEQYF
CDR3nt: TGTGCCACGGGGGGACTAAACGGGTACAGCTCCTACGAGCAGTACTTC

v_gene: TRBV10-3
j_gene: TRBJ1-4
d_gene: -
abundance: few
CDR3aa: CAISPGRGPNEKLFF
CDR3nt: TGTGCCATCAGCCCAGGGCGGGGTCCCAATGAAAAACTGTTTTTT

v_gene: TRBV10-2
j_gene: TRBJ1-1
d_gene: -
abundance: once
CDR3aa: CASKGQTNTEAFF
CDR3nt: TGCGCCAGCAAAGGACAGACGAACACTGAAGCTTTCTTT

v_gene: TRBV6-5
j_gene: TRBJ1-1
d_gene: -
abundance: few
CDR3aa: CASRNRVDRNTEAFF
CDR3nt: TGTGCCAGCAGAAACAGGGTTGATAGGAACACTGAAGCTTTCTTT

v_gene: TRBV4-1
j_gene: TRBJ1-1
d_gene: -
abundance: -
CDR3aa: CASSRLQGSNTEAFF
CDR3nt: TGCGCCAGCAGCCGATTACAGGGATCGAACACTGAAGCTTTCTTT

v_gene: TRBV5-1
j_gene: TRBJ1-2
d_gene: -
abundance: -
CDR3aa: CASSYGGGSYGYTF
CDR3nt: TGCGCCAGCAGCTACGGGGGGGGTAGCTATGGCTACACCTTC

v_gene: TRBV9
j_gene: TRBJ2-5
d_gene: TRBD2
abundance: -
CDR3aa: CASSVAIAGGPGETQYF
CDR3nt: TGTGCCAGCAGCGTAGCTATCGCGGGAGGGCCTGGCGAGACCCAGTACTTC

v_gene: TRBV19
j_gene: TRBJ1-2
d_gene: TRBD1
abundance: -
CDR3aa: CASSYLSGQGTYGYTF
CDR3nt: TGTGCCAGTAGCTACCTCTCGGGACAGGGGACCTATGGCTACACCTTC

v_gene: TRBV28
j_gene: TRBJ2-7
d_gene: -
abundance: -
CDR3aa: CASSSPRGSYEQYF
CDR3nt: TGTGCCAGCAGCTCCCCCAGGGGCTCCTACGAGCAGTACTTC

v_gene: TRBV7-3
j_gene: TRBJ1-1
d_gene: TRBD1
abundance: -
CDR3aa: CASSRQGGTEAFF
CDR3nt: TGTGCCAGCAGCCGACAGGGCGGCACTGAAGCTTTCTTT

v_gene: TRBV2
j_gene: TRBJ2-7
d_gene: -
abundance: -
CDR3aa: CASSRDTYEQYF
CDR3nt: TGTGCCAGCAGTCGAGACACCTACGAGCAGTACTTC

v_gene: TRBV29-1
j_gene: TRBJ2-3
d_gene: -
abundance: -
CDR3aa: CSVQIQGDTQYF
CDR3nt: TGCAGCGTGCAAATACAGGGAGATACGCAGTATTTT

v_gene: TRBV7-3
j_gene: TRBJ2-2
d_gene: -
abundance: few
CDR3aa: CASSFKGAEEPGELFF
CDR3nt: TGTGCCAGCAGCTTTAAAGGGGCAGAGGAACCCGGGGAGCTGTTTTTT

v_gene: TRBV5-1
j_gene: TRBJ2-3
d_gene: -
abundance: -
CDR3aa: CASSLGRPAVDTQYF
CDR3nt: TGCGCCAGCAGCTTGGGACGCCCCGCGGTAGATACGCAGTATTTT

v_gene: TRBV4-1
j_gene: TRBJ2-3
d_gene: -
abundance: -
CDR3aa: CASSQDMTLGGTDTQYF
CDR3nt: TGCGCCAGCAGCCAAGATATGACTCTCGGCGGCACAGATACGCAGTATTTT

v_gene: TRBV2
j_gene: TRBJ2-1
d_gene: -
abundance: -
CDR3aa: CASSGSLQRGKFF
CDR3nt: TGTGCCAGCAGTGGGAGTCTACAGAGAGGGAAGTTCTTC

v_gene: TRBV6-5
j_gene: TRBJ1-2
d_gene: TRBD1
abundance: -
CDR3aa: CASRGQGRSYGYTF
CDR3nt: TGTGCCAGCAGAGGACAGGGTAGGAGCTATGGCTACACCTTC

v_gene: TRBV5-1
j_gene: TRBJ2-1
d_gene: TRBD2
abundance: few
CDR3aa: CASSSGLAGRNEQFF
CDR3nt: TGCGCCAGCAGCTCTGGACTAGCGGGGAGGAATGAGCAGTTCTTC

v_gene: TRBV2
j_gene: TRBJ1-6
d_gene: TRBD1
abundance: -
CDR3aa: CASGATDRAQSPLHF
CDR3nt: TGTGCCAGTGGAGCTACCGACAGGGCACAATCACCCCTCCACTTT

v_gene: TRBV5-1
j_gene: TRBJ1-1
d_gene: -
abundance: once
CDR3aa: CASSRTAGATAVAFF
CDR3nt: TGCGCCAGCAGCCGGACGGCGGGGGCCACGGCTGTAGCTTTCTTT

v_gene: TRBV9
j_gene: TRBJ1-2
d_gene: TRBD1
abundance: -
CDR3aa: CASSVTPGTGDGYTF
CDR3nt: TGTGCCAGCAGCGTCACCCCCGGGACAGGGGACGGCTACACCTTC

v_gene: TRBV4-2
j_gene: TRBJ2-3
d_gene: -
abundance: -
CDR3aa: CASSREKTTDTQYF
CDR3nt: TGTGCCAGCAGCCGGGAGAAGACCACAGATACGCAGTATTTT

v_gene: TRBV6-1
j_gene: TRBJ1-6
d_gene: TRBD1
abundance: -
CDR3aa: CASSGDSYNSPLHF
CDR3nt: TGTGCCAGCAGTGGGGACAGTTATAATTCACCCCTCCACTTT

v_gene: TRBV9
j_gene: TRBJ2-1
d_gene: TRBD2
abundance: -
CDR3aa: CASSAASGLVQSEQFF
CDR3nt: TGTGCCAGCAGCGCGGCTAGCGGGTTGGTTCAAAGTGAGCAGTTCTTC

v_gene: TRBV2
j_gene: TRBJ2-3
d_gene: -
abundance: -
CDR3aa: CASNARTGISTDTQYF
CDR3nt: TGTGCCAGCAATGCCAGGACGGGGATCAGCACAGATACGCAGTATTTT

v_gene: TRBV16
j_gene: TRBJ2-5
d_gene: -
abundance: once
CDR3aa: CASSQSIRETQYF
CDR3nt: TGTGCCAGCAGCCAATCCATCCGGGAGACCCAGTACTTC

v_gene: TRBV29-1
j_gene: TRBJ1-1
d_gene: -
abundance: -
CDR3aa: CSVEINTNTEAFF
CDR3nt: TGCAGCGTTGAAATTAACACGAACACTGAAGCTTTCTTT

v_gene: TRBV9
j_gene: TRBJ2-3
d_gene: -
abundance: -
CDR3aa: CASSVDVLPSTDTQYF
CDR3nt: TGTGCCAGCAGCGTAGACGTACTCCCCAGCACAGATACGCAGTATTTT

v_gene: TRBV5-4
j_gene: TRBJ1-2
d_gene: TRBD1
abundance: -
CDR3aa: CASSRSRDRASFGYTF
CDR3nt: TGTGCCAGCAGCCGATCTAGAGACAGGGCGAGTTTTGGCTACACCTTC

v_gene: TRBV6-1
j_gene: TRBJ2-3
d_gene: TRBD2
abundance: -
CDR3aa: CASRRTSVSDTQYF
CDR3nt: TGTGCCAGCAGACGCACTAGCGTCTCAGATACGCAGTATTTT

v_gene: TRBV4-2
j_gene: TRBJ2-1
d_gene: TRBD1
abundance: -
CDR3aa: CASSQSPQGAVGNEQFF
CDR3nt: TGTGCCAGCAGCCAAAGCCCCCAGGGGGCCGTGGGGAATGAGCAGTTCTTC

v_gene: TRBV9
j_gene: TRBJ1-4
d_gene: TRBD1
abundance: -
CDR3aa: CASSERTGFNEKLFF
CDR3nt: TGTGCCAGCAGCGAACGGACAGGTTTTAATGAAAAACTGTTTTTT

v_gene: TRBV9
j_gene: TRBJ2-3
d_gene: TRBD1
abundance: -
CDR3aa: CASSVGRGPQYF
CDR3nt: TGTGCCAGCAGCGTCGGCAGGGGGCCGCAGTATTTT

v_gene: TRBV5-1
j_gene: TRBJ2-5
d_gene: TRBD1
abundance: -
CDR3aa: CASSLGTAQETQYF
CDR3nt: TGCGCCAGCAGCCTAGGGACAGCCCAAGAGACCCAGTACTTC

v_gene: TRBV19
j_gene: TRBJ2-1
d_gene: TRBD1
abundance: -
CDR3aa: CASSTTRQGEQFF
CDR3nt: TGTGCCAGTAGTACCACCCGACAGGGTGAGCAGTTCTTC

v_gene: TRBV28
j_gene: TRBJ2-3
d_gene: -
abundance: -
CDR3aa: CASSEPRGATDTQYF
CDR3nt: TGTGCCAGCAGTGAACCCCGGGGAGCAACAGATACGCAGTATTTT

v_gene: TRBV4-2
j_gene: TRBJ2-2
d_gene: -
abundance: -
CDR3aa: CASSGGPQPGELFF
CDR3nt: TGTGCCAGCAGCGGGGGCCCCCAGCCCGGGGAGCTGTTTTTT

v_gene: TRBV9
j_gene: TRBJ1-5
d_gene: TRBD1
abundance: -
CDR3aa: CASSVGGGGNQPQHF
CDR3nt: TGTGCCAGCAGCGTAGGAGGGGGCGGGAATCAGCCCCAGCATTTT

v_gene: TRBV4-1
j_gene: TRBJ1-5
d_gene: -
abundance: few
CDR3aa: CASSQGYSGGAQPQHF
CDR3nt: TGCGCCAGCAGCCAAGGGTATTCGGGGGGTGCTCAGCCCCAGCATTTT

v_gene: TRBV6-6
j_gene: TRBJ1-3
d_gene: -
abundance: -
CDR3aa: CASSYNPSGGNTIYF
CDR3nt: TGTGCCAGCAGCTACAACCCGTCAGGGGGAAACACCATATATTTT

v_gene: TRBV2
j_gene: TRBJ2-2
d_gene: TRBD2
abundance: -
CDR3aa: CASSGRGGPANTGELFF
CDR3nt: TGTGCCAGCAGTGGACGGGGGGGGCCCGCGAACACCGGGGAGCTGTTTTTT

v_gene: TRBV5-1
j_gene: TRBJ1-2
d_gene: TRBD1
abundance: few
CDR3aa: CASSSTTGDYGYTF
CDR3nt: TGCGCCAGCAGCTCCACGACAGGGGACTATGGCTACACCTTC

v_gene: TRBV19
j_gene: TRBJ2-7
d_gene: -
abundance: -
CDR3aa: CASRKQGEATYEQYF
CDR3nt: TGTGCCAGTAGAAAACAGGGAGAAGCAACCTACGAGCAGTACTTC